This T cell receptor (beta chain) was obtained from a study of a mutant IDH1 vaccine in newly diagnosed glioma. Time point described: week 35, safety follow-up. It was 300 ug of mutant IDH1 20-mer peptide that made up each vaccine dose, given with topical imiquimod. This CDR3 has 14 residues. Germline V lookup: CDR1 MDHEN, CDR2 SYDVKM. The V gene lost 4 bases and the J gene lost 1 base, with 10 bases spanning the gap. Worth noting for this clone: Its antigen is not known.

Method: immunoSEQ multiplex PCR; TCRdb's copy keeps in-frame clones and lacks some. The sample lists about 29,000 clones; roughly 82% were seen once. The receptor's source is a man aged 50 or older with glioma. This sequence joins TRBV28 and TRBJ2-5, with TRBD1 as a possible D gene (6 bases). The starting material was PBMCs, obtained from a glioma patient whose treatment included an IDH1 peptide vaccine. This CDR3 is CASSYTTGQETQYF. The CDR3 DNA sequence: TGTGCCAGCAGTTACACGACAGGCCAAGAGACCCAGTACTTC. The complete variable domain, with remaining parts taken from reference TRBV28 and TRBJ2-5, reads DVKVTQSSRYLVKRTGEKVFLECVQDMDHENMFWYRQDPGLGLRLIYFSYDVKMKEKGDIPEGYSVSREKKERFSLILESASTNQTSMYLCASSYTTGQETQYFGPGTRLLVL.